This T cell receptor (beta chain) was obtained from a study of low-dose radiotherapy and immunotherapy resistance in tumors. The wider study: Intravenous cyclophosphamide 200 mg/m2 was given every two weeks, one day before radiation and immunotherapy.

This clonotype appeared many times. Sample time point: before trial treatment. First-strand cDNA relied on TRAV- and TRBV-specific primers spanning alpha and beta chains. The TCRs were subjected to amplification over approximately 20 PCR cycles employing a constant-region primer in conjunction with a V-primer adapter. It was by in vitro transcription that isolated mRNA was amplified. Using its own MiXCR run on the reads, TCRdb lists one record per CDR3 protein. Of tens of thousands of distinct CDR3 sequences in the sample, around 17% were seen once. The CDR3 covers 16 residues. This chain links TRBV21-1 with TRBJ2-2; whether TRBD1, the table's D call, matches the DNA was not checked. TRBV21-1 is given as a pseudogene. The starting material was PBMCs, obtained before treatment. The TCR comes from a male donor with prostate cancer. The CDR3 sequence: CASSKGGQTNTGELFF. For the CDR3, the DNA is TGTGCCAGCAGCAAAGGGGGACAGACAAACACCGGGGAGCTGTTTTTT.